Listed below are T cell receptor beta chains from one sample, sequenced in a study of radiotherapy plus CTLA-4 blockade in lung cancer. Assay: immunoSEQ multiplex PCR; the TCRdb copy retains only in-frame clones and omits some. The data contain around 56,000 clones, roughly 80% of them singletons. The sequences come from peripheral blood, collected from a patient treated with radiotherapy plus ipilimumab. Receptor source: a human donor with non-small cell lung cancer who had a complete response to radiotherapy plus ipilimumab. Each CDR3 is given with its conserved first and last residue. Each record gives: CDR3 protein, CDR3 DNA, J gene, clone size, D gene, V gene. A D gene is named only where the DNA matches it firmly. Expanded clones get a size class; other rows say once, few or many, or leave the size out.

cdr3_aa: CASSGAGTGGNTIYF
cdr3_nt: TGTGCCAGCAGCGGAGCCGGGACAGGTGGAAACACCATATATTTT
j_call: TRBJ1-3
clone_size: -
d_call: TRBD1
v_call: TRBV5-4

cdr3_aa: CASTEGQGYQHF
cdr3_nt: TGTGCCAGCACGGAGGGTCAGGGTTATCAGCATTTT
j_call: TRBJ1-5
clone_size: -
d_call: -
v_call: TRBV18

cdr3_aa: CASSDPGQIYGYTF
cdr3_nt: TGTGCCAGTAGTGACCCGGGACAGATCTATGGCTACACCTTC
j_call: TRBJ1-2
clone_size: -
d_call: TRBD1
v_call: TRBV19

cdr3_aa: CASSILNRENTEAFF
cdr3_nt: TGTGCCAGTAGTATATTGAACAGGGAGAACACTGAAGCTTTCTTT
j_call: TRBJ1-1
clone_size: -
d_call: -
v_call: TRBV19

cdr3_aa: CASGGGSSGTENEKLFF
cdr3_nt: TGTGCTAGTGGTGGCGGGTCCTCCGGGACAGAAAATGAAAAACTGTTTTTT
j_call: TRBJ1-4
clone_size: -
d_call: TRBD1
v_call: TRBV12-5

cdr3_aa: CASSSRNEQFF
cdr3_nt: TGTGCCAGCAGCAGTCGGAATGAGCAGTTCTTC
j_call: TRBJ2-1
clone_size: -
d_call: -
v_call: TRBV9

cdr3_aa: CASTIRGRLGAGLGTEAFF
cdr3_nt: TGTGCCAGTACAATAAGGGGGCGTCTAGGGGCGGGCCTGGGCACTGAAGCTTTCTTT
j_call: TRBJ1-1
clone_size: -
d_call: TRBD1
v_call: TRBV19

cdr3_aa: CASSESKTSGRVWRFF
cdr3_nt: TGCGCCAGCAGTGAGTCGAAAACTAGCGGGAGGGTATGGAGGTTCTTC
j_call: TRBJ2-1
clone_size: -
d_call: TRBD2
v_call: TRBV10-2

cdr3_aa: CASSQVGQPNTEAFF
cdr3_nt: TGCGCCAGCAGCCAAGTAGGACAGCCGAACACTGAAGCTTTCTTT
j_call: TRBJ1-1
clone_size: once
d_call: -
v_call: TRBV4-3

cdr3_aa: CASSPSAGDGTNEKLFF
cdr3_nt: TGTGCCAGCTCACCATCCGCAGGGGACGGGACTAATGAAAAACTGTTTTTT
j_call: TRBJ1-4
clone_size: -
d_call: -
v_call: TRBV18

cdr3_aa: CASSQTVVTGELFF
cdr3_nt: TGCGCCAGCAGCCAGACAGTAGTCACCGGGGAGCTGTTTTTT
j_call: TRBJ2-2
clone_size: -
d_call: -
v_call: TRBV10-1

cdr3_aa: CASSLSGAYEQYF
cdr3_nt: TGTGCCAGCAGCTTATCAGGGGCCTACGAGCAGTACTTC
j_call: TRBJ2-7
clone_size: -
d_call: -
v_call: TRBV7-9

cdr3_aa: CASSGLGQGDGYTF
cdr3_nt: TGTGCCAGCAGCGGACTTGGACAGGGGGATGGCTACACCTTC
j_call: TRBJ1-2
clone_size: few
d_call: TRBD1
v_call: TRBV7-2

cdr3_aa: CASSYRTGGYEQYF
cdr3_nt: TGTGCCAGCAGCTACCGGACAGGCGGCTACGAGCAGTACTTC
j_call: TRBJ2-7
clone_size: -
d_call: TRBD1
v_call: TRBV7-9

cdr3_aa: CASSTRQGGAFNSPLHF
cdr3_nt: TGTGCCAGTAGTACCCGACAGGGGGGGGCGTTTAATTCACCCCTCCACTTT
j_call: TRBJ1-6
clone_size: few
d_call: TRBD1
v_call: TRBV19

cdr3_aa: CASSGAPSGQFYNSPLHF
cdr3_nt: TGCGCCAGCAGTGGGGCGCCCTCTGGGCAGTTCTATAATTCACCCCTCCACTTT
j_call: TRBJ1-6
clone_size: -
d_call: -
v_call: TRBV10-1

cdr3_aa: CSSSNPLTSGSPSDTQYF
cdr3_nt: TGCAGCTCCAGTAATCCTTTGACTAGCGGGAGTCCCTCAGATACGCAGTATTTT
j_call: TRBJ2-3
clone_size: -
d_call: TRBD2
v_call: TRBV29-1

cdr3_aa: CASSQVGALPSYEQYF
cdr3_nt: TGCGCCAGCAGCCAAGTTGGGGCTCTTCCTTCCTACGAGCAGTACTTC
j_call: TRBJ2-7
clone_size: -
d_call: -
v_call: TRBV4-3

cdr3_aa: CASSFMGQTYEQYF
cdr3_nt: TGTGCCAGCAGCTTTATGGGACAAACCTACGAGCAGTACTTC
j_call: TRBJ2-7
clone_size: -
d_call: -
v_call: TRBV5-4

cdr3_aa: CASSLAGGYSTNYGYTF
cdr3_nt: TGTGCCAGCAGCTTGGCGGGTGGCTATTCAACCAACTATGGCTACACCTTC
j_call: TRBJ1-2
clone_size: few
d_call: -
v_call: TRBV5-4

cdr3_aa: CSAGQAGGLDIQYF
cdr3_nt: TGCAGCGCCGGGCAGGCAGGGGGTTTGGACATTCAGTACTTC
j_call: TRBJ2-4
clone_size: -
d_call: TRBD1
v_call: TRBV29-1

cdr3_aa: CASRGSGRAGETQYF
cdr3_nt: TGTGCCAGCAGAGGTAGCGGGAGGGCCGGGGAGACCCAGTACTTC
j_call: TRBJ2-5
clone_size: -
d_call: TRBD2
v_call: TRBV27

cdr3_aa: CASSMTGSDYGYTF
cdr3_nt: TGCGCCAGCAGCATGACAGGGTCCGACTATGGCTACACCTTC
j_call: TRBJ1-2
clone_size: -
d_call: TRBD1
v_call: TRBV5-1

cdr3_aa: CASSLAEGAGYGYTF
cdr3_nt: TGCGCCAGCAGCTTGGCGGAGGGGGCTGGCTATGGCTACACCTTC
j_call: TRBJ1-2
clone_size: few
d_call: TRBD1
v_call: TRBV5-1

cdr3_aa: CSVLAAEGYF
cdr3_nt: TGCAGCGTTCTGGCGGCCGAAGGGTATTTT
j_call: TRBJ2-3
clone_size: once
d_call: -
v_call: TRBV29-1

cdr3_aa: CASSDGGRGAWETQYF
cdr3_nt: TGTGCCAGCAGTGACGGGGGGAGGGGGGCTTGGGAGACCCAGTACTTC
j_call: TRBJ2-5
clone_size: -
d_call: -
v_call: TRBV25-1

cdr3_aa: CASTPDRANTEAFF
cdr3_nt: TGTGCCAGCACCCCCGACAGGGCGAACACTGAAGCTTTCTTT
j_call: TRBJ1-1
clone_size: once
d_call: TRBD1
v_call: TRBV6-6

cdr3_aa: CASSLTRPVETYNEQFF
cdr3_nt: TGTGCCAGCAGCTTAACTAGGCCCGTTGAGACCTACAATGAGCAGTTCTTC
j_call: TRBJ2-1
clone_size: -
d_call: -
v_call: TRBV7-9

cdr3_aa: CASIQQGAGGYTF
cdr3_nt: TGTGCCAGCATTCAACAGGGGGCAGGTGGCTACACCTTC
j_call: TRBJ1-2
clone_size: -
d_call: TRBD1
v_call: TRBV6-1

cdr3_aa: CASSQDFTAHGYTF
cdr3_nt: TGTGCCAGCAGCCAAGATTTTACAGCCCATGGCTACACCTTC
j_call: TRBJ1-2
clone_size: -
d_call: -
v_call: TRBV14

cdr3_aa: CASSLGGNTEAFF
cdr3_nt: TGTGCCAGCAGCCTTGGAGGGAACACTGAAGCTTTCTTT
j_call: TRBJ1-1
clone_size: once
d_call: -
v_call: TRBV11-3

cdr3_aa: CASSVGTGVVSGNTIYF
cdr3_nt: TGTGCCAGCAGCGTAGGTACAGGGGTAGTCTCTGGAAACACCATATATTTT
j_call: TRBJ1-3
clone_size: -
d_call: TRBD1
v_call: TRBV9

cdr3_aa: CASSQTLTGNTEAFF
cdr3_nt: TGCGCCAGCAGCCAAACCCTGACAGGGAACACTGAAGCTTTCTTT
j_call: TRBJ1-1
clone_size: -
d_call: -
v_call: TRBV4-1

cdr3_aa: CASNFGRDQPQHF
cdr3_nt: TGTGCCAGCAACTTCGGCAGGGATCAGCCCCAGCATTTT
j_call: TRBJ1-5
clone_size: -
d_call: -
v_call: TRBV28

cdr3_aa: CASSPRDRGPLHF
cdr3_nt: TGTGCCAGCAGTCCCCGGGACAGGGGACCCCTCCACTTT
j_call: TRBJ1-6
clone_size: few
d_call: TRBD1
v_call: TRBV27

cdr3_aa: CASSSLATDQPQHF
cdr3_nt: TGTGCCAGCAGTTCCTTAGCAACGGATCAGCCCCAGCATTTT
j_call: TRBJ1-5
clone_size: once
d_call: -
v_call: TRBV27

cdr3_aa: CASTQSQGTEAFF
cdr3_nt: TGTGCCAGCACCCAGTCCCAGGGAACTGAAGCTTTCTTT
j_call: TRBJ1-1
clone_size: once
d_call: -
v_call: TRBV27

cdr3_aa: CASSLTWANQPQHF
cdr3_nt: TGTGCCAGCAGTCTCACCTGGGCAAATCAGCCCCAGCATTTT
j_call: TRBJ1-5
clone_size: few
d_call: -
v_call: TRBV6-6

cdr3_aa: CASSPSGGTTVVYEQYF
cdr3_nt: TGTGCCAGCAGCCCTAGCGGCGGTACGACAGTAGTCTACGAGCAGTACTTC
j_call: TRBJ2-7
clone_size: -
d_call: TRBD2
v_call: TRBV9

cdr3_aa: CASSRQNSGNTIYF
cdr3_nt: TGTGCCAGTAGTAGACAGAACTCTGGAAACACCATATATTTT
j_call: TRBJ1-3
clone_size: many
d_call: -
v_call: TRBV19

cdr3_aa: CARLISPRGAQHF
cdr3_nt: TGTGCCAGACTGATCTCGCCCCGGGGGGCCCAGCATTTT
j_call: TRBJ1-5
clone_size: -
d_call: -
v_call: TRBV6-5

cdr3_aa: CASSLIAGDLYNEQFF
cdr3_nt: TGTGCCAGCAGTTTAATAGCGGGGGACCTCTACAATGAGCAGTTCTTC
j_call: TRBJ2-1
clone_size: once
d_call: TRBD2
v_call: TRBV27

cdr3_aa: CASSQTRTGNTIYF
cdr3_nt: TGTGCCAGTTCCCAGACGAGGACTGGAAACACCATATATTTT
j_call: TRBJ1-3
clone_size: few
d_call: -
v_call: TRBV19

cdr3_aa: CASSPWGRLNEQFF
cdr3_nt: TGCGCCAGCAGCCCTTGGGGCAGGTTAAATGAGCAGTTCTTC
j_call: TRBJ2-1
clone_size: -
d_call: -
v_call: TRBV5-1

cdr3_aa: CASSLGGREGEKLFF
cdr3_nt: TGTGCCAGCAGCTTAGGAGGCAGGGAGGGTGAAAAACTGTTTTTT
j_call: TRBJ1-4
clone_size: -
d_call: -
v_call: TRBV7-2

cdr3_aa: CASRRQGYVTEAFF
cdr3_nt: TGTGCCAGTAGACGACAGGGGTATGTGACTGAAGCTTTCTTT
j_call: TRBJ1-1
clone_size: -
d_call: TRBD1
v_call: TRBV19

cdr3_aa: CASSPTGEPNNSPLHF
cdr3_nt: TGCGCCAGCAGCCCAACAGGGGAGCCCAATAATTCACCCCTCCACTTT
j_call: TRBJ1-6
clone_size: -
d_call: TRBD1
v_call: TRBV5-1

cdr3_aa: CASSWTSGTSYNEQFF
cdr3_nt: TGTGCCAGCAGCTGGACTAGCGGGACTTCCTACAATGAGCAGTTCTTC
j_call: TRBJ2-1
clone_size: -
d_call: TRBD2
v_call: TRBV11-3

cdr3_aa: CASSIFGRNQPQHF
cdr3_nt: TGTGCCAGTAGTATTTTTGGGCGCAATCAGCCCCAGCATTTT
j_call: TRBJ1-5
clone_size: -
d_call: -
v_call: TRBV19

cdr3_aa: CASSVGSGDTQYF
cdr3_nt: TGTGCCAGCAGCGTAGGGTCGGGAGATACGCAGTATTTT
j_call: TRBJ2-3
clone_size: -
d_call: -
v_call: TRBV9

cdr3_aa: CASSQVVVSGEQYF
cdr3_nt: TGTGCCAGCAGCCAAGTGGTAGTTTCTGGCGAGCAGTACTTC
j_call: TRBJ2-7
clone_size: -
d_call: -
v_call: TRBV14

cdr3_aa: CASSSPTGSVGYGYTF
cdr3_nt: TGTGCCAGCAGCTCACCCACAGGGAGCGTGGGCTATGGCTACACCTTC
j_call: TRBJ1-2
clone_size: once
d_call: -
v_call: TRBV7-2

cdr3_aa: CASSLGTETYNEQFF
cdr3_nt: TGCGCCAGCAGCTTGGGGACAGAAACCTACAATGAGCAGTTCTTC
j_call: TRBJ2-1
clone_size: -
d_call: -
v_call: TRBV5-1

cdr3_aa: CASSRGDREYGYTF
cdr3_nt: TGTGCCAGCAGCAGAGGGGACAGGGAATATGGCTACACCTTC
j_call: TRBJ1-2
clone_size: -
d_call: TRBD1
v_call: TRBV9